Following are 22 T cell receptor beta chains from one sample sequenced in a study of T-cell reconstitution after alpha-beta-depleted transplantation in children. The TCRbeta library incorporated unique molecular identifiers. MiXCR, run by TCRdb on the PCR reads, gives a single entry per CDR3 protein. In the table there are approximately 650,000 distinct CDR3 sequences, approximately 14% of which are singletons. Sequences were derived from PBMCs, sampled before TCRalphabeta/CD19-depleted stem cell transplant. These receptors were obtained from a girl aged 2-15 years with congenital amegakaryocytic thrombocytopenia, due to receive a stem cell transplant.

As to this clonotype: It may be a read error: a sequence one base away is much more abundant. The chain joins TRBV5-6 to TRBJ2-3, with a weak D call TRBD2 (6 bases). The CDR3 runs to 11 residues. Germline CDR1 is SGHDT and CDR2 is YYEEEE. The CDR3 loop is CPSSLGLLQYF. In DNA form, the CDR3 reads TGTCCCAGCAGCTTGGGACTTCTGCAGTATTTT.

In its sample, this clonotype was seen many times. The chain carries TRBV5-1 and TRBJ1-1; 7 positions agree with TRBD1. From germline, CDR1 is SGHRS and CDR2 YFSETQ. This CDR3 comprises 13 residues. The ends lost 4 bases at V and 7 bases at J; junction bases unmatched: 7. This CDR3 reads CASSPGGQNEAFF. The CDR3 bases are TGCGCCAGCAGCCCTGGGGGACAGAATGAAGCTTTCTTT.

This clonotype was recorded many times. The genes are TRBV5-1 and TRBJ2-1; D is ambiguous. The CDR3 runs to 14 residues. CDR1 SGHRS and CDR2 YFSETQ come from the germline V gene. Trimming took off 4 bases at V and 7 bases at J, with 15 bases between the two ends. In DNA form, the CDR3 reads TGCGCCAGCAGCCCGGTCGGCGGCCGTAATGAGCAGTTCTTC. Translating gives CASSPVGGRNEQFF.

This sequence joins TRBV5-1 and TRBJ2-1, with D perhaps matching TRBD1 or TRBD2 (5 bases each). Trimming pared 0 bases from V and 0 bases from J, leaving 10 bases between. Germline V gene sequence: CDR1 SGHRS, CDR2 YFSETQ. The CDR3 is 16 residues long. CDR3 nucleotides: TGCGCCAGCAGCTTGGCGGGACCCGGCTCCTACAATGAGCAGTTCTTC. Protein product: CASSLAGPGSYNEQFF. Looking up the rest from reference TRBV5-1 and TRBJ2-1 gives the full variable domain: KAGVTQTPRYLIKTRGQQVTLSCSPISGHRSVSWYQQTPGQGLQFLFEYFSETQRNKGNFPGRFSGRQFSNSRSEMNVSTLELGDSALYLCASSLAGPGSYNEQFFGPGTRLTVL.

In this sample, this clonotype turned up a few times. The chain is built from TRBV29-1 and TRBJ2-3, with TRBD2 as a possible D gene (6 bases). CDR1 is SQVTM and CDR2 is ANQGSEA in the germline V gene. The CDR3 runs to 15 residues. V was trimmed by 0 bases and J by 6 bases, leaving 16 bases between them. The CDR3 region is CSVEDRGDHMDTQYF. The CDR3 nucleotides read TGCAGCGTTGAAGATCGCGGGGACCATATGGATACGCAGTATTTT.

In this sample, this clonotype turned up many times. V is TRBV21-1 and J is TRBJ2-1; the D call TRBD1 from the table was never checked on the DNA. TRBV21-1 is a recognized pseudogene. This CDR3 has 13 residues. Written as DNA, the CDR3 is TGTGCCAGCCCCCGGGATACATACAATGAGCAGTTCTTC. The encoded protein is CASPRDTYNEQFF.

There are many counts of this clonotype. The chain is built from TRBV4-2 and TRBJ1-1; D not resolved. The CDR3 contains 17 residues. Germline V CDR1 and CDR2: LGHNA, YNFKEQ. Trimming stripped 0 bases from V and 0 bases from J, with 14 bases between. The CDR3 spells CASSQDPLAGMNTEAFF. Written as DNA, the CDR3 is TGTGCCAGCAGCCAAGACCCCCTTGCTGGGATGAACACTGAAGCTTTCTTT.

This clonotype occurred a few times. The rearrangement links TRBV5-1 to TRBJ2-7; D could derive from TRBD1 or TRBD2 (6 bases each). Germline V gene data show CDR1 as SGHRS and CDR2 as YFSETQ. V was clipped by 2 bases and J by 0 bases, with 21 bases between them. The CDR3 extends over 18 amino acids. CDR3 DNA sequence: TGCGCCAGCAGCTTTTTGGGCGGTGGAGGGGGAAGCTCCTACGAGCAGTACTTC. Residues: CASSFLGGGGGSSYEQYF. The full variable domain, in which reference TRBV5-1 and TRBJ2-7 provide the parts outside the CDR3, is KAGVTQTPRYLIKTRGQQVTLSCSPISGHRSVSWYQQTPGQGLQFLFEYFSETQRNKGNFPGRFSGRQFSNSRSEMNVSTLELGDSALYLCASSFLGGGGGSSYEQYFGPGTRLTVT.

This clonotype occurred many times. V and J are TRBV6-6 and TRBJ2-5, with a weak D call TRBD2 (5 bases). Deletions cut 0 bases from V and 3 bases from J, with 5 bases between. CDR3 length: 13 amino acids. CDR1 is MNHNY, CDR2 SVGAGI, per germline (reference sequence). The CDR3 nucleotides read TGTGCCAGCAGTTACTCGAGGGAAGAGACCCAGTACTTC. Translation: CASSYSREETQYF.

This clonotype was seen a handful of times. The chain uses TRBV12-3 or TRBV12-4 and TRBJ2-7; 10 nucleotides align to TRBD2. The length of the CDR3 is 20 residues. V gave up 4 bases and J gave up 4 bases; unmatched junction bases: 22. The DNA for the CDR3 is TGTGCCAGCAGTTACAGGGTAGGGGGACTAGCGTTCGTCAACCCTTACGAGCAGTACTTC. Encoded protein: CASSYRVGGLAFVNPYEQYF.

The chain links TRBV5-1 to TRBJ2-5; 12 bases agree with TRBD2. This CDR3 comprises 17 residues. V lost 4 bases and J lost 4; bases outside the gene matches: 11. The germline V gene has CDR1 SGHRS and CDR2 YFSETQ. CDR3 DNA: TGCGCCAGCAGCGACACGACTAGCGGGAGTGTCAGAGAGACCCAGTACTTC. Protein sequence: CASSDTTSGSVRETQYF.

The chain uses TRBV29-1 and TRBJ1-1, with D possibly being TRBD1 (6 bases). Trimming cost V 0 bases and J 10 bases, with 12 bases left between them. The V gene's germline CDR1 is SQVTM and CDR2 ANQGSEA. The CDR3 spans 12 residues. The CDR3 DNA follows: TGCAGCGTTGAAGATCTCGGGGGGGCAGCTTTCTTT. Translating gives CSVEDLGGAAFF.

This clonotype was observed many times. The CDR3 does not end in the conserved phenylalanine or tryptophan, so this is likely a read error. This chain joins TRBV11-2 and TRBJ2-1, with 13 bases fitting TRBD2. Germline assignment: CDR1 SGHAT and CDR2 FQNNGV. After removal of 6 bases from V and 5 bases from J, the junction contained 10 bases not matched to a gene. The CDR3 consists of 17 residues. The CDR3 region is CASRNSGLAGYDNEQFV. The CDR3 DNA is TGTGCCAGCAGAAATTCGGGACTAGCGGGATACGACAATGAGCAGTTCGTC.

This clonotype was detected only a few times. The DNA of the CDR3 is TGTGCCAGCAGCCAAGCAGGTGGAAGCTACACCTTC. Its protein is CASSQAGGSYTF. The genes are TRBV3-1 and TRBJ1-2; D is uncertain. The CDR3 consists of 12 residues. V was cut by 1 base and J by 9 bases, with 9 bases left in between. Germline V CDR1 and CDR2: LGHDT, YNNKEL (reference sequence).

This clonotype was seen a handful of times. The chain recombines TRBV20-1 with TRBJ2-1, with 12 bases aligning to TRBD2. The V gene's germline CDR1 is DFQATT and CDR2 SNEGSKA (reference sequence). The ends lost 6 bases at V and 5 bases at J; junction bases unmatched: 17. The CDR3 extends over 18 amino acids. For the CDR3, the DNA is TGCAGTGCCTCCACCGGGGGTCCGGGACTAGCGGGTAACAATGAGCAGTTCTTC. Translation gives CSASTGGPGLAGNNEQFF.

This clonotype appeared a few times. The chain combines TRBV6-4 with TRBJ2-3; possibly TRBD2 for D (6 bases). CDR1 is MRHNA, CDR2 SNTAGT, per germline. Trimming removed 6 bases at V and 5 bases at J, with 12 bases between. The CDR3 has 13 amino acids. The CDR3, as DNA: TGTGCCAGCAGCCCGGGAGCCCGAGATACGCAGTATTTT. Its protein product is CASSPGARDTQYF.

This clonotype was observed a handful of times. This chain connects TRBV27 to TRBJ2-1; 9 bases match TRBD2. The length of the CDR3 is 16 residues. The V gene's germline CDR1 is MNHEY and CDR2 SMNVEV (reference sequence). V shed 7 bases, J shed 8 bases, and the junction held 15 bases outside the gene matches. This CDR3 is CASKVRASGIIDEQFF. CDR3 sequence (DNA): TGTGCCAGCAAAGTTCGGGCTAGCGGGATCATTGATGAGCAGTTCTTC.

This clonotype was observed many times. The rearrangement uses TRBV28 and TRBJ2-3, with 9 bases lining up with TRBD2. From germline, CDR1 is MDHEN and CDR2 SYDVKM. Germline trimming cut 6 bases from V and 0 bases from J; bases unmatched to any gene: 7. This CDR3 comprises 16 residues. DNA for the CDR3: TGTGCCAGCAGCAAAACTAGCGGGCTGAGCACAGATACGCAGTATTTT. The encoded protein is CASSKTSGLSTDTQYF.

The chain uses TRBV20-1 and TRBJ2-7; the D gene could be TRBD1 or TRBD2 (5 bases each). V dropped 7 bases and J dropped 4 bases, with 23 bases sitting between them. In germline, CDR1 is DFQATT, CDR2 SNEGSKA (reference sequence). The length of the CDR3 is 15 residues. CDR3 DNA: TGCAGTGGATTAACCACGACAGCTTCGGGATACGAGCAGTACTTC. This codes for CSGLTTTASGYEQYF.

This clonotype was picked up many times. V gene TRBV29-1 combines with J gene TRBJ2-7; D possibly uses TRBD1 or TRBD2 (6 bases each). The germline V and J ends were trimmed by 4 bases and 2 bases, with 15 bases remaining between them. CDR1 SQVTM and CDR2 ANQGSEA come from the germline V gene. There are 14 residues in the CDR3. The CDR3 loop reads CSVVSRGDAYEQYF. DNA for the CDR3: TGCAGCGTTGTTTCGAGGGGGGACGCCTACGAGCAGTACTTC.

This clonotype was detected a few times. V and J are TRBV18 and TRBJ1-2, with no clear D. Per germline, CDR1 KGHSH and CDR2 LQKENI. This CDR3 comprises 13 residues. Trimming removed 5 bases at V and 8 bases at J, with 15 bases between. This chain's CDR3 is CASSGSSSRGYTF. CDR3 DNA: TGTGCCAGCTCAGGGTCGAGCTCCCGCGGCTACACCTTC.

The table lists this clonotype with many counts. The chain recombines TRBV6-1 with TRBJ1-1, with D uncertain. The CDR3 runs 12 residues. V lost 4 bases and J lost 1, with 4 bases in between. Looked up from germline, CDR1 is MNHNS and CDR2 is SASEGT. CDR3 DNA sequence: TGTGCCAGCAGTGCCAGGAACACTGAAGCTTTCTTT. Protein product: CASSARNTEAFF.